This T cell receptor beta chain was found in a study of cytomegalovirus exposure and HLA in healthy donors. Study-wide findings and caveats: Using the classifier, cytomegalovirus status was reportedly diagnosed with high specificity and sensitivity. Cytomegalovirus association was listed for about 150 TCR beta chains.

This PCR relied on a set of 60 Vbeta primers and 13 Jbeta primers. Study processing details: An analysis that came later counted roughly 87 million unique TCR beta chains, roughly 11 million shared. The protocol was immunoSEQ multiplex PCR, while the TCRdb copy is restricted to in-frame clones and leaves out a portion. V and J calls and clone size are as listed in that table; D and trimming were resolved from the DNA. Here the sample spans approximately 120,000 clones, 70% to 85% being singletons. CDR3 length: 13 amino acids. Germline V gene lookup returns CDR1 MNHNS and CDR2 SASEGT. Trimming pared 7 bases from V and 2 bases from J, leaving 12 bases between. Nominally healthy donors provided the samples, though records likely missed some immune exposures. This clone has ten or more counts. No antigen is known for it.

The clonotype comes from a woman aged 40 to 50 in good health and CMV-seropositive. The chain combines TRBV6-1 with TRBJ2-7; D remains unclear. Sequenced: PBMCs. CDR3 in amino acids: CASMLAAPYEQYF. The CDR3, as DNA: TGTGCCAGCATGTTGGCCGCCCCCTACGAGCAGTACTTC.